A selection of T cell receptor beta chains follows, all from one sample in a study of blood T cell repertoires in COVID-19. TCRdb keeps only in-frame clones here, not all; method: immunoSEQ multiplex PCR. The table includes roughly 75,000 clones, around 85% detected once. The sequenced sample consisted of peripheral blood. The source of these receptors is a man between 45 and 60 years old with COVID-19, enrolled during active disease. CDR3s include the opening cysteine and the closing phenylalanine or tryptophan. The order of the fields is D gene, V gene, J gene, clone size, CDR3 protein, CDR3 DNA. A D gene is named only where the DNA matches it firmly. The size entry is marked missing in some rows and otherwise reads once, few, many or a size class.

D: TRBD1; V: TRBV18; J: TRBJ2-2; size: .; CDR3: CASSRQGWTGELFF; DNA: TGTGCCAGCTCACGACAGGGGTGGACCGGGGAGCTGTTTTTT
D: .; V: TRBV6-5; J: TRBJ2-1; size: .; CDR3: CASSTRGSPYNEQFF; DNA: TGTGCCAGCAGTACCCGTGGGAGTCCCTACAATGAGCAGTTCTTC
D: TRBD1; V: TRBV7-2; J: TRBJ1-3; size: .; CDR3: CASSSPAGTGFSGNTIYF; DNA: TGTGCCAGCAGCTCACCAGCCGGGACAGGATTCTCTGGAAACACCATATATTTT
D: TRBD1; V: TRBV28; J: TRBJ1-4; size: .; CDR3: CASSFPDRGQEKLFF; DNA: TGTGCCAGCAGTTTCCCGGACAGGGGGCAGGAAAAACTGTTTTTT
D: TRBD1; V: TRBV18; J: TRBJ2-7; size: once; CDR3: CASSPLQGAASYEQYF; DNA: TGTGCCAGCTCACCCTTACAGGGGGCAGCCTCCTACGAGCAGTACTTC
D: TRBD2; V: TRBV13; J: TRBJ2-1; size: few; CDR3: CASSLWTSIKFF; DNA: TGTGCCAGCAGCCTTTGGACTAGTATAAAGTTCTTC
D: TRBD1; V: TRBV5-4; J: TRBJ1-6; size: .; CDR3: CASSPRTGTNSPLHF; DNA: TGTGCCAGCAGCCCCCGGACAGGGACCAATTCACCCCTCCACTTT
D: TRBD2; V: TRBV28; J: TRBJ2-1; size: .; CDR3: CASSLGTSLTSYNEQFF; DNA: TGTGCCAGCAGTTTAGGGACTAGCTTAACCTCCTACAATGAGCAGTTCTTC
D: TRBD2; V: TRBV25-1; J: TRBJ2-5; size: .; CDR3: CASSVGLAGARETQYF; DNA: TGTGCCAGCAGTGTCGGACTAGCGGGAGCGCGAGAGACCCAGTACTTC
D: .; V: TRBV2; J: TRBJ2-6; size: .; CDR3: CASSEPQGLSGANVLTF; DNA: TGTGCCAGCAGTGAACCCCAGGGTCTCTCTGGGGCCAACGTCCTGACTTTC
D: .; V: TRBV18; J: TRBJ1-5; size: .; CDR3: CASSPNRAGGNQPQHF; DNA: TGTGCCAGCTCACCAAATCGGGCAGGGGGCAATCAGCCCCAGCATTTT
D: .; V: TRBV5-1; J: TRBJ2-2; size: few; CDR3: CASSEVTGSTGELFF; DNA: TGCGCCAGCAGCGAGGTGACAGGTAGCACCGGGGAGCTGTTTTTT
D: .; V: TRBV4-1; J: TRBJ2-1; size: .; CDR3: CASSQEKGMRGNEQFF; DNA: TGCGCCAGCAGCCAAGAAAAGGGGATGAGGGGGAATGAGCAGTTCTTC
D: TRBD1; V: TRBV7-8; J: TRBJ2-3; size: .; CDR3: CASSPDRIRADTQYF; DNA: TGTGCCAGCAGCCCGGACAGGATTCGGGCAGATACGCAGTATTTT
D: .; V: TRBV14; J: TRBJ1-3; size: .; CDR3: CASSRRGSGNTIYF; DNA: TGTGCCAGCAGCCGCAGGGGTTCTGGAAACACCATATATTTT
D: TRBD2; V: TRBV30; J: TRBJ2-5; size: .; CDR3: CASPGTSGGGRTQYF; DNA: TGTGCCTCCCCGGGGACTAGCGGGGGGGGGCGAACCCAGTACTTC
D: .; V: TRBV6-6; J: TRBJ1-4; size: .; CDR3: CASSLRGSLATNEKLFF; DNA: TGTGCCAGCAGTCTTCGTGGGTCCCTAGCAACTAATGAAAAACTGTTTTTT
D: TRBD1; V: TRBV11-2; J: TRBJ2-6; size: .; CDR3: CASSLRIARGTGANVLTF; DNA: TGTGCCAGCAGCTTAAGGATTGCCAGGGGGACTGGGGCCAACGTCCTGACTTTC
D: .; V: TRBV12-3/TRBV12-4; J: TRBJ2-1; size: .; CDR3: CASSLRRNEQFF; DNA: TGTGCCAGCAGTTTGCGGAGGAATGAGCAGTTCTTC
D: TRBD2; V: TRBV5-1; J: TRBJ2-3; size: .; CDR3: CASSRLAESTDTQYF; DNA: TGCGCCAGCAGCCGACTAGCGGAGAGCACAGATACGCAGTATTTT
D: TRBD2; V: TRBV2; J: TRBJ2-3; size: once; CDR3: CASTLGLAGGDTQYF; DNA: TGTGCCAGCACTCTTGGACTAGCGGGAGGAGATACGCAGTATTTT
D: .; V: TRBV28; J: TRBJ2-5; size: .; CDR3: CASRIEETQYF; DNA: TGTGCCAGCAGGATAGAAGAGACCCAGTACTTC
D: TRBD1; V: TRBV25-1; J: TRBJ2-7; size: .; CDR3: CASSPMGTGVYEQYF; DNA: TGTGCCAGCAGCCCGATGGGAACAGGGGTCTACGAGCAGTACTTC
D: TRBD2; V: TRBV7-8; J: TRBJ2-7; size: once; CDR3: CASSLGAVGGRAGYEQYF; DNA: TGTGCCAGCAGCTTAGGGGCGGTAGGTGGGAGGGCCGGTTACGAGCAGTACTTC
D: TRBD1; V: TRBV9; J: TRBJ2-7; size: .; CDR3: CASSVAPSGQGVGEQYF; DNA: TGTGCCAGCAGCGTAGCCCCCTCGGGACAGGGTGTAGGGGAGCAGTACTTC
D: .; V: TRBV7-2; J: TRBJ2-7; size: .; CDR3: CASSLWLFSEQYF; DNA: TGTGCCAGCAGCTTGTGGCTTTTCAGCGAGCAGTACTTC
D: .; V: TRBV3-1/TRBV3-2; J: TRBJ1-1; size: .; CDR3: CASSQSRGTEAFF; DNA: TGTGCCAGCAGCCAATCAAGGGGGACTGAAGCTTTCTTT
D: .; V: TRBV19; J: TRBJ1-5; size: few; CDR3: CAACGGSNQPQHF; DNA: TGTGCCGCATGCGGAGGGAGCAATCAGCCCCAGCATTTT
D: .; V: TRBV9; J: TRBJ1-3; size: few; CDR3: CASSPSGDSGNTIYF; DNA: TGTGCCAGCAGCCCTTCAGGGGACTCTGGAAACACCATATATTTT
D: TRBD2; V: TRBV7-2; J: TRBJ2-4; size: .; CDR3: CASSPAGTSKNIQYF; DNA: TGTGCCAGCAGCCCTGCCGGGACTAGCAAAAACATTCAGTACTTC
D: .; V: TRBV19; J: TRBJ1-6; size: .; CDR3: CASSIITETDNSPLHF; DNA: TGTGCCAGTAGTATTATTACGGAGACCGATAATTCACCCCTCCACTTT
D: .; V: TRBV29-1; J: TRBJ2-6; size: .; CDR3: CSVTETGANVLTF; DNA: TGCAGCGTCACAGAGACTGGGGCCAACGTCCTGACTTTC